One sample yielded the 22 T cell receptor beta chains listed below, sequenced in a study of blood T cell repertoires in COVID-19. Sequencing was performed with immunoSEQ multiplex PCR; in TCRdb, only in-frame clones are kept and a portion is missing. Among 65,000 or so clones listed, 75% to 90% were seen once. Sequencing was carried out using peripheral blood. The receptors shown here come from a human donor with acute or convalescent COVID-19. The donor label of this sample is uncertain.

The J gene is TRBJ2-3, the V gene TRBV9, with 10 bases matching TRBD2. This CDR3 has 18 amino acids. Germline assignment: CDR1 SGDLS and CDR2 YYNGEE. Losses at the gene ends were 4 bases for V and 4 bases for J; bases not matched to a gene: 15. The CDR3, as DNA: TGTGCCAGCAGCCCTCAAAGGGGACGCAGCGGGGGGGCAGATACGCAGTATTTT. It encodes CASSPQRGRSGGADTQYF.

This rearrangement joins TRBV6-5 to TRBJ2-5, with 9 bases that match TRBD1. With 6 bases clipped from V and 5 bases from J, the junction kept 10 bases outside the gene matches. This CDR3 has 15 amino acids. The germline V gene has CDR1 MNHEY and CDR2 SVGAGI. Written as DNA, the CDR3 is TGTGCCAGCAGATCTCCGGGACAGGGTAGGGAGACCCAGTACTTC. Translating it yields CASRSPGQGRETQYF.

This clone appeared once. The rearrangement uses TRBV9 and TRBJ1-3, with D tentatively TRBD1 (6 bases). CDR1 SGDLS and CDR2 YYNGEE come from the germline V gene. This CDR3 is 14 amino acids long. Trimming took 4 bases from V and 6 from J, leaving 14 bases between them. The CDR3 is CASSSPGVKNTIYF. CDR3 coding DNA: TGTGCCAGCAGCTCCCCAGGGGTGAAAAACACCATATATTTT.

The rearrangement uses TRBV18 and TRBJ2-5; 8 nucleotides agree with TRBD2. The CDR3 runs 14 residues. V lost 6 bases, J lost 4 bases, and 7 bases stayed unmatched. Germline V gene data show CDR1 as KGHSH and CDR2 as LQKENI. CDR3 coding DNA: TGTGCCAGCTCGCTGGGGCTAGCGGGAGAGACCCAGTACTTC. This codes for CASSLGLAGETQYF.

The chain employs TRBV11-3 and TRBJ2-5; 9 nucleotides line up with TRBD2. The V segment lost 2 bases and the J segment 3 bases; nucleotides outside the gene matches: 10. Looked up from germline, CDR1 is SGHNT and CDR2 is YENEEA. The CDR3 is 17 residues long. CDR3 in amino acids: CASSLIIGGRAKETQYF. The CDR3 DNA reads as TGTGCCAGCAGCTTAATAATTGGCGGGAGGGCCAAAGAGACCCAGTACTTC.

The gene calls are TRBV11-2 and TRBJ2-3; TRBD1 agrees at 12 bases. V shed 4 bases and J 7 bases; nucleotides not matched to a gene: 6. There are 15 residues in the CDR3. Per germline, CDR1 SGHAT and CDR2 FQNNGV. CDR3 bases: TGTGCCAGCAGCTCGTCCGGGACAGGGGGCCATACGCAGTATTTT. Protein: CASSSSGTGGHTQYF.

The chain has TRBV28 and TRBJ1-5; possible D gene TRBD1, 5 bases. CDR1 and CDR2 from the germline V gene are MDHEN and SYDVKM. V was trimmed by 5 bases and J by 2 bases, leaving 13 bases between them. CDR3 length equals 15 residues. The CDR3 sequence: CASSKSGGGNQPQHF. The DNA of the CDR3 is TGTGCCAGCAGTAAATCGGGGGGGGGCAATCAGCCCCAGCATTTT. Combining the CDR3 with reference TRBV28 and TRBJ1-5 gives the whole variable domain DVKVTQSSRYLVKRTGEKVFLECVQDMDHENMFWYRQDPGLGLRLIYFSYDVKMKEKGDIPEGYSVSREKKERFSLILESASTNQTSMYLCASSKSGGGNQPQHFGDGTRLSIL.

The chain carries TRBV7-2 and TRBJ1-5; 9 nucleotides match TRBD1. The CDR3 covers 14 residues. Germline values: CDR1 SGHTA, CDR2 FQGNSA. V shed 5 bases, J shed 7 bases, and the junction held 6 bases outside the gene matches. The CDR3 region has the DNA TGTGCCAGCAGCCCGACAGGGGGTGTGCAGCCCCAGCATTTT. It is translated as CASSPTGGVQPQHF.

J is TRBJ2-2 and V is TRBV19, with D perhaps TRBD1 (5 bases). The V gene's germline CDR1 is LNHDA and CDR2 SQIVND (reference sequence). This CDR3 contains 14 residues. Trimming pared 11 bases from V and 3 bases from J, leaving 16 bases between. CDR3: CAGSKEGDTGELFF. CDR3 DNA sequence: TGTGCCGGGTCCAAGGAAGGGGACACCGGGGAGCTGTTTTTT. Combining the CDR3 with reference TRBV19 and TRBJ2-2 gives the whole variable domain DGGITQSPKYLFRKEGQNVTLSCEQNLNHDAMYWYRQDPGQGLRLIYYSQIVNDFQKGDIAEGYSVSREKKESFPLTVTSAQKNPTAFYLCAGSKEGDTGELFFGEGSRLTVL.

This rearrangement joins TRBV5-1 to TRBJ1-1; 7 bases map to TRBD1. CDR1 and CDR2 from the germline V gene are SGHRS and YFSETQ. CDR3 size: 15 residues. V lost 4 bases, J lost 0 bases, and 6 bases stayed unmatched. CDR3 sequence (DNA): TGCGCCAGCAGCATAACAGGGGCCTTGAACACTGAAGCTTTCTTT. Translated: CASSITGALNTEAFF.

This chain uses TRBV3-1 (or the pseudogene TRBV3-2) with TRBJ1-2, with 8 bases aligning to TRBD1. The CDR3 spans 15 residues. Per germline, CDR1 LGHDT and CDR2 YNNKEL (reference sequence). V shed 5 bases and J 7 bases; nucleotides not matched to a gene: 12. Written as DNA, the CDR3 is TGTGCCAGCAGCTCTTGGGACAGGCCCTACGGTGGCTACACCTTC. Encoded protein: CASSSWDRPYGGYTF.

CDR3 nucleotides: TGTGCCAGCTCACGGGACAGGGGAGGGTACGAGCAGTACTTC. Its protein is CASSRDRGGYEQYF. The chain carries TRBV18 and TRBJ2-7; 10 nucleotides line up with TRBD1. This CDR3 is built from 14 residues. The junction had 4 bases not matched to a gene; V was cut back by 4 bases and J by 4 bases. Germline values: CDR1 KGHSH, CDR2 LQKENI.

This chain joins TRBV5-6 and TRBJ2-3; no clear D. The germline V gene has CDR1 SGHDT and CDR2 YYEEEE. Trimming shortened V by 4 bases and J by 0 bases, and 12 bases separated the two germline ends. The CDR3 is 15 residues long. The CDR3 coding sequence is TGTGCCAGCAGCCTTGGCGGAAGGAGCACAGATACGCAGTATTTT. It yields the protein CASSLGGRSTDTQYF.

The chain has TRBV30 and TRBJ2-4; 9 bases are shared with TRBD1. The CDR3 runs 14 residues. V dropped 5 bases and J dropped 7; count of bases not matched to a gene: 9. Germline assignment: CDR1 GTSNPN and CDR2 SVGIG (reference sequence). CDR3: CAWDPDRGKNIQYF. The CDR3 nucleotides read TGTGCCTGGGACCCCGACAGGGGGAAGAACATTCAGTACTTC.

Concerning this clone itself: An end of the junction does not agree with germline; a read error may underlie this. The rearrangement joins TRBV7-9 to TRBJ1-3; 7 positions agree with TRBD1. This CDR3 spans 16 amino acids. CDR1 is SEHNR and CDR2 is FQNEAQ in the germline V gene (reference sequence). The CDR3 DNA reads as TGTGCCGGCAGCTCGCACGAGGGGGCGAGGGGAAACACCATATATTTT. Residues: CAGSSHEGARGNTIYF.

V is TRBV29-1 and J is TRBJ1-2; D gene uncertain. Germline lookup yields CDR1 SQVTM and CDR2 ANQGSEA. Trimming removed 5 bases from V and 5 bases from J, with 12 bases in between. CDR3 length equals 12 residues. The CDR3 loop reads CSVSGNPYGYTF. DNA for the CDR3: TGCAGCGTTTCCGGGAATCCTTATGGCTACACCTTC.

V and J are TRBV18 and TRBJ1-2; 7 nucleotides line up with TRBD1. Germline V lookup: CDR1 KGHSH, CDR2 LQKENI. J lost 2 bases, V lost 5 bases, and 2 bases had no gene match. The CDR3 sequence is 13 residues long. Here the CDR3 DNA reads TGTGCCAGCTCAAGACAGGGAAACTATGGCTACACCTTC. Protein: CASSRQGNYGYTF.

V and J are TRBV15 and TRBJ1-5; D is unclear. The CDR3 runs 14 residues. The V end lost 5 bases, the J end lost 6 bases, and 14 bases lay between the germline ends. Germline CDR1 LNHNV, CDR2 YYDKDF (reference sequence). In nucleotides, the CDR3 is TGTGCCACCAGCCGGCCCAGTGAGGGTCAGCCCCAGCATTTT. This encodes CATSRPSEGQPQHF.

The chain uses TRBV3-1 (or the pseudogene TRBV3-2) and TRBJ2-2, with D uncertain. Germline V lookup: CDR1 LGHDT, CDR2 YNNKEL (reference sequence). CDR3 length equals 14 residues. V was cut by 4 bases and J by 7 bases, with 13 bases left in between. The CDR3 DNA reads TGTGCCAGCAGCCTAAACGGGTTCGGCGGGGAGCTGTTTTTT. Translating gives CASSLNGFGGELFF.

A few counts support this clone. The chain carries TRBV24-1 and TRBJ1-3, with D possibly being TRBD1 (5 bases). Germline CDR1 KGHDR, CDR2 SFDVKD. V was pared by 5 bases and J by 0 bases, with 7 bases between. The CDR3 runs 14 residues. The CDR3, as DNA: TGTGCCACCAGTGCCGGGGGCTCTGGAAACACCATATATTTT. Amino acids: CATSAGGSGNTIYF.

The rearrangement joins TRBV5-4 to TRBJ1-2; 8 nucleotides line up with TRBD1. CDR3 length: 13 residues. Germline lookup yields CDR1 SGHNT and CDR2 YYREEE (reference sequence). Trimming removed 3 bases from V and 4 bases from J; junction bases left unmatched: 2. Written as DNA, the CDR3 is TGTGCCAGCAGCTCGACAGGGGTCTATGGCTACACCTTC. The encoded protein is CASSSTGVYGYTF. Supplemented by reference TRBV5-4 and TRBJ1-2, the full variable domain reads ETGVTQSPTHLIKTRGQQVTLRCSSQSGHNTVSWYQQALGQGPQFIFQYYREEENGRGNFPPRFSGLQFPNYSSELNVNALELDDSALYLCASSSTGVYGYTFGSGTRLTVV.

This chain links TRBV4-1 with TRBJ2-1; a weak D match, TRBD2 (5 bases). Germline-derived CDR1 and CDR2 are MGHRA and YSYEKL. Between the trimmed V and J ends, which lost 0 bases and 4 bases, there was a span of 7 bases. The CDR3 has 14 amino acids. Here the CDR3 reads CASSQEERYNEQFF. The CDR3 nucleotides read TGCGCCAGCAGCCAAGAAGAGCGGTACAATGAGCAGTTCTTC.